These 32 T cell receptor beta chains share one sample of origin, sequenced in a study of T cell responses to AZD1222 COVID-19 vaccine. Measured with immunoSEQ multiplex PCR; TCRdb has only the in-frame clones, and not every one. This table holds approximately 120,000 clones, approximately 87% found once. The sample was peripheral blood, taken on day 0 of AZD1222 vaccination. These receptors were collected from an adult in good health.

This clone showed up just a few times. The chain is built from TRBV7-9 and TRBJ1-5, with 8 bases aligning to TRBD1. Germline V gives CDR1 SEHNR, CDR2 FQNEAQ (reference sequence). V shed 5 bases, J shed 2 bases, and the junction held 11 bases outside the gene matches. This CDR3 has 17 residues. The CDR3 nucleotides read TGTGCCAGCAGCCGTTCTACTGGGACAGGCGGCAATCAGCCCCAGCATTTT. It yields the protein CASSRSTGTGGNQPQHF.

The rearrangement joins TRBV5-1 to TRBJ2-7; D remains ambiguous. The CDR3 is 14 residues long. V dropped 3 bases and J dropped 2 bases, with 12 bases sitting between them. The germline V gene has CDR1 SGHRS and CDR2 YFSETQ. The CDR3: CASSSGVGPYEQYF. The CDR3 DNA follows: TGCGCCAGCAGCTCTGGTGTCGGACCCTACGAGCAGTACTTC.

The rearrangement uses TRBV29-1 and TRBJ2-2; 7 bases line up with TRBD2. V shed 4 bases and J 4 bases; nucleotides not matched to a gene: 6. This CDR3 contains 14 residues. The germline V gene has CDR1 SQVTM and CDR2 ANQGSEA. The CDR3, as DNA: TGCAGCGTTGGTGCGGGAGCAGCCACCGGGGAGCTGTTTTTT. Translated: CSVGAGAATGELFF.

In this sample, this clone turned up a few times. The chain employs TRBV6-6 and TRBJ1-1, with unresolved D. Germline V gene lookup returns CDR1 MNHNY and CDR2 SVGAGI (reference sequence). CDR3 length: 12 residues. The V gene lost 2 bases and the J gene lost 7 bases, with 8 bases spanning the gap. CDR3 amino acids: CASSYRADEAFF. The DNA for the CDR3 is TGTGCCAGCAGTTACCGGGCGGATGAAGCTTTCTTT.

V and J are TRBV3-1 (or the pseudogene TRBV3-2) and TRBJ1-2; 10 nucleotides line up with TRBD1. Germline lookup yields CDR1 LGHDT and CDR2 YNNKEL (reference sequence). J gave up 8 bases and V 3 bases, and 3 bases lay outside the gene matches. This CDR3 is 13 amino acids long. The CDR3 nucleotides are TGTGCCAGCAGCCACCGGACAGGGGGGGGCTACACCTTC. Encoded protein: CASSHRTGGGYTF.

The chain carries TRBV3-1 (or the pseudogene TRBV3-2) and TRBJ2-7; 11 bases map to TRBD2. J was trimmed by 3 bases and V by 1 base; bases with no gene match: 11. This CDR3 is built from 18 residues. Germline CDR1 is LGHDT and CDR2 is YNNKEL (reference sequence). CDR3 loop: CASSQVGGGTSGNYEQYF. CDR3 in DNA: TGTGCCAGCAGCCAAGTGGGGGGCGGGACTAGCGGTAACTACGAGCAGTACTTC.

The chain carries TRBV3-1 (or the pseudogene TRBV3-2) and TRBJ2-3; 8 bases agree with TRBD2. The CDR3 runs to 14 residues. Germline V gene lookup returns CDR1 LGHDT and CDR2 YNNKEL (reference sequence). The ends lost 7 bases at V and 4 bases at J; junction bases unmatched: 7. The DNA of the CDR3 is TGTGCCAGCAACCACGGGGGGGCATCAGATACGCAGTATTTT. Translating gives CASNHGGASDTQYF.

The V call is TRBV5-1, the J call TRBJ2-5; no clear D. V lost 4 bases and J lost 1, with 11 bases in between. This CDR3 is 14 amino acids long. CDR1 and CDR2 from the germline V gene are SGHRS and YFSETQ. In DNA, the CDR3 is TGCGCCAGCAGCCCGGCCCTGGGCCAAGAGACCCAGTACTTC. Translation: CASSPALGQETQYF.

The chain joins TRBV11-1 to TRBJ2-1; D perhaps matches TRBD1 (6 bases). Germline V gene sequence: CDR1 SGHAT, CDR2 FQDESV (reference sequence). The V end was cut by 1 base, the J end by 3 bases, with 7 bases between. This CDR3 spans 14 amino acids. CDR3 region: CASSLGRGYNEQFF. CDR3 sequence (DNA): TGTGCCAGCAGCTTAGGCAGGGGCTACAATGAGCAGTTCTTC.

V is TRBV5-1 and J is TRBJ2-1, with 9 bases that match TRBD2. Germline assignment: CDR1 SGHRS and CDR2 YFSETQ. The CDR3 length is 17 residues. J lost 4 bases, V lost 3 bases, and 11 bases had no gene match. CDR3 nucleotides: TGCGCCAGCAGCTCCCGGGGCGGGGGGGCCTCTTACAATGAGCAGTTCTTC. As protein: CASSSRGGGASYNEQFF. Variable domain in full (rest from reference TRBV5-1 and TRBJ2-1): KAGVTQTPRYLIKTRGQQVTLSCSPISGHRSVSWYQQTPGQGLQFLFEYFSETQRNKGNFPGRFSGRQFSNSRSEMNVSTLELGDSALYLCASSSRGGGASYNEQFFGPGTRLTVL.

Comment on this clone: Other DNA variants within this sample encode the same CDR3. J is TRBJ2-5 and V is TRBV7-2; D ambiguous. Germline values: CDR1 SGHTA, CDR2 FQGNSA. This CDR3 region has 11 residues. V lost 2 bases to trimming and J lost 3 bases, with 1 base between them. CDR3 bases: TGTGCCAGCAGCTTAAAAGAGACCCAGTACTTC. Translation gives CASSLKETQYF.

V is TRBV27 and J is TRBJ1-1; the D is unclear. Trimming took off 6 bases at V and 6 bases at J, with 8 bases between the two ends. This CDR3 contains 11 residues. Germline CDR1 reads MNHEY; CDR2 reads SMNVEV (reference sequence). CDR3 coding DNA: TGTGCCAGCAGGGACGGACCTGAAGCTTTCTTT. It encodes CASRDGPEAFF.

This chain uses TRBV14 with TRBJ1-6; 8 bases are a match to TRBD1. The V gene's germline CDR1 is SGHDN and CDR2 FVKESK. The V gene end was trimmed by 2 bases and the J gene end by 6 bases; junction bases not matched to a gene: 3. The CDR3 covers 15 residues. CDR3 DNA sequence: TGTGCCAGCAGCCAAACAGGGGGAGTTAATTCACCCCTCCACTTT. It is translated as CASSQTGGVNSPLHF. Based on the CDR3 plus reference TRBV14 and TRBJ1-6, the full variable domain is EAGVTQFPSHSVIEKGQTVTLRCDPISGHDNLYWYRRVMGKEIKFLLHFVKESKQDESGMPNNRFLAERTGGTYSTLKVQPAELEDSGVYFCASSQTGGVNSPLHFGNGTRLTVT.

V gene TRBV7-3 combines with J gene TRBJ1-4; 7 positions match TRBD1. V dropped 1 base and J dropped 7; count of bases not matched to a gene: 6. The CDR3 loop spans 15 amino acids. CDR1 and CDR2 (germline): SGHTA, FQGTGA. The CDR3 protein is CASSLKGQRSEKLFF. The CDR3 DNA follows: TGTGCCAGCAGCTTAAAGGGACAGCGGAGTGAAAAACTGTTTTTT.

The genes are TRBV20-1 and TRBJ1-1, with 7 bases fitting TRBD1. The germline gives CDR1 DFQATT, CDR2 SNEGSKA (reference sequence). The CDR3 covers 14 residues. V lost 3 bases and J lost 5; bases outside the gene matches: 9. CDR3 nucleotides: TGCAGTGCTAGTAAGGGGGCCGGGGATACTGAAGCTTTCTTT. Translation gives CSASKGAGDTEAFF.

The V and J genes are TRBV12-2 and TRBJ1-2. TRBV12-2 constitutes a pseudogene. This CDR3 spans 18 amino acids. The CDR3 region has the DNA TGTGCAAGTCGCCTCCTAAATAGAGGGGGAGGCCTTGGCTATGGCTACACCTTC. This codes for CASRLLNRGGGLGYGYTF.

The rearrangement joins TRBV18 to TRBJ2-7; D not certain. The CDR3 runs to 12 residues. CDR1 is KGHSH and CDR2 is LQKENI in the germline V gene. Trimming cost V 3 bases and J 2 bases, with 5 bases left between them. The CDR3 loop reads CASSPVTYEQYF. In DNA, the CDR3 is TGTGCCAGCTCACCGGTCACCTACGAGCAGTACTTC.

The rearrangement links TRBV6-5 to TRBJ1-1; D not resolved. The CDR3 totals 14 residues. Trimming took 7 bases from V and 1 from J, leaving 13 bases between them. CDR1 and CDR2 (germline): MNHEY, SVGAGI. CDR3: CASKVGQQNTEAFF. The CDR3 DNA sequence: TGTGCCAGCAAAGTGGGCCAGCAGAACACTGAAGCTTTCTTT.

The CDR3 region has the DNA TGTGCCAGCAGTCGCACAGGGGAGGGGGAGCAGTACTTC. The encoded protein is CASSRTGEGEQYF. J is TRBJ2-7 and V is TRBV6-5; the D call may be TRBD1 or TRBD2 (7 bases each). Per the germline V gene, CDR1 is MNHEY and CDR2 is SVGAGI. The CDR3 runs to 13 residues. Trimming took 5 bases from V and 7 from J, leaving 15 bases between them.

The rearrangement links TRBV5-6 to TRBJ2-1; 9 nucleotides agree with TRBD1. CDR3 size: 19 residues. V gave up 0 bases and J gave up 4 bases; unmatched junction bases: 14. The V gene's germline CDR1 is SGHDT and CDR2 YYEEEE. CDR3 bases: TGTGCCAGCAGCTTGGGTATGCGGGTGGACAGGGGAGTTTACAATGAGCAGTTCTTC. It codes for CASSLGMRVDRGVYNEQFF.

The chain is built from TRBV6-1 and TRBJ2-3; 8 bases line up with TRBD2. V shed 2 bases, J shed 6 bases, and the junction held 4 bases outside the gene matches. From germline, CDR1 is MNHNS and CDR2 SASEGT. CDR3 length equals 14 residues. The CDR3 sequence is CASSEPGGRDTQYF. Written as DNA, the CDR3 is TGTGCCAGCAGTGAACCGGGGGGGAGGGATACGCAGTATTTT.

This clone was detected once. The chain recombines TRBV6-1 with TRBJ2-7; TRBD1 is a possible D gene (6 bases). Trimming removed 2 bases from V and 3 bases from J, with 8 bases in between. The CDR3 loop spans 13 amino acids. Germline V gives CDR1 MNHNS, CDR2 SASEGT. The CDR3 spells CASSEQQGYEQYF. Written as DNA, the CDR3 is TGTGCCAGCAGTGAACAACAGGGCTACGAGCAGTACTTC.

This clone has more than one count but fewer than ten. The chain uses TRBV5-6 and TRBJ2-7; a possible D gene is TRBD1 (6 bases). Deletions cut 3 bases from V and 0 bases from J, with 13 bases between. The CDR3 covers 15 residues. Germline CDR1 is SGHDT and CDR2 is YYEEEE. The CDR3 nucleotides are TGTGCCAGCAGCTCGACGGGACAAACCTCCTACGAGCAGTACTTC. Protein sequence: CASSSTGQTSYEQYF.

The chain employs TRBV19 and TRBJ2-1, with 7 bases fitting TRBD2. The CDR3 is 15 amino acids. Germline loops: CDR1 LNHDA, CDR2 SQIVND (reference sequence). V gave up 7 bases and J gave up 2 bases; unmatched junction bases: 8. DNA of the CDR3: TGTGCCAGTATACAAGCGGGGTGGGCCTACAATGAGCAGTTCTTC. As protein: CASIQAGWAYNEQFF.

The chain uses TRBV5-1 and TRBJ2-5, with 7 bases fitting TRBD1. Germline trimming cut 4 bases from V and 5 bases from J; bases unmatched to any gene: 11. This CDR3 comprises 15 residues. The germline CDR1 and CDR2 sequences are SGHRS and YFSETQ. The CDR3 is CASSQGDFGGETQYF. The CDR3 coding sequence is TGCGCCAGCAGCCAGGGGGATTTCGGTGGCGAGACCCAGTACTTC.

V is TRBV24-1 and J is TRBJ2-5; D ambiguous. Germline-derived CDR1 and CDR2 are KGHDR and SFDVKD. The CDR3 totals 12 residues. V lost 0 bases, J lost 5 bases, and 3 bases lay in between. The CDR3 reads CATSDLWETQYF. CDR3 DNA: TGTGCCACCAGTGATTTGTGGGAGACCCAGTACTTC.

About this clone: The same CDR3 also results from other DNA sequences found in this sample. The gene calls are TRBV2 and TRBJ2-7, with D unresolved. The CDR3 extends over 11 amino acids. Germline CDR1 reads SNHLY; CDR2 reads FYNNEI. Between the trimmed V and J ends, which lost 1 base and 4 bases, there was a span of 2 bases. CDR3 in amino acids: CASSEGYEQYF. The DNA of the CDR3 is TGTGCCAGCAGTGAAGGTTACGAGCAGTACTTC.

The chain employs TRBV30 and TRBJ1-2, with 8 bases identical to TRBD1. The length of the CDR3 is 13 residues. The germline V gene encodes CDR1 GTSNPN and CDR2 SVGIG (reference sequence). With V trimmed by 1 base and J by 7 bases, 5 bases remained unmatched. The CDR3 here is CAWSEAGGVGYTF. The CDR3, as DNA: TGTGCCTGGAGTGAGGCAGGGGGCGTTGGCTACACCTTC.

V is TRBV19 and J is TRBJ1-4; D possibly corresponds to TRBD1 (6 bases). This CDR3 spans 15 amino acids. V was pared by 6 bases and J by 8 bases, with 19 bases between. Germline-derived CDR1 and CDR2 are LNHDA and SQIVND (reference sequence). CDR3 sequence reads: CASSIQQGLREKLFF. CDR3 nucleotides: TGTGCCAGTAGCATTCAGCAGGGGCTACGGGAAAAACTGTTTTTT.

This clone was picked up a small number of times. V gene TRBV4-1 combines with J gene TRBJ1-6; 9 bases map to TRBD1. CDR1 is MGHRA and CDR2 is YSYEKL in the germline V gene. After removal of 5 bases from V and 7 bases from J, the junction contained 6 bases not matched to a gene. The CDR3 loop spans 15 amino acids. The CDR3 protein is CASSATGQGNSPLHF. CDR3 sequence (DNA): TGCGCCAGCAGCGCTACGGGACAGGGAAATTCACCCCTCCACTTT.

This clone was observed a single time. This chain joins TRBV7-2 and TRBJ1-6; TRBD1 matches at 7 bases. The CDR3 is 14 amino acids. Germline trimming cut 5 bases from V and 9 bases from J; bases unmatched to any gene: 7. Germline assignment: CDR1 SGHTA and CDR2 FQGNSA. The CDR3 loop is CASSQRGGGSPLHF. DNA of the CDR3: TGTGCCAGCAGCCAACGAGGGGGCGGTTCACCCCTCCACTTT.

The DNA of the CDR3 is TGCGCCAGCATCTATAATACAGGGGACTCCTACAATGAGCAGTTCTTC. Protein product: CASIYNTGDSYNEQFF. V gene TRBV5-1 combines with J gene TRBJ2-1; TRBD1 matches 7 bases. The junction had 9 bases not matched to a gene; V was cut back by 6 bases and J by 0 bases. The CDR3 length is 16 residues. Germline V gene sequence: CDR1 SGHRS, CDR2 YFSETQ.